Following are 3 T cell receptor delta chains from one sample sequenced in a study of gamma-delta chains in newborns, infants, children. TCRdb reanalysed the reads via CATT. The table records roughly 15,000 delta-chain clones, around 7% of them present only once. Specimen: blood. The receptor set was obtained from a child who was a newborn, infant or young child, either healthy, febrile or measles-vaccinated (not recorded which).

With regard to this clone: A much larger clone is a single base away; this may be a read error. The rearrangement uses TRDV2 and TRDJ3, with 13 bases aligning to TRDD3. Germline V lookup: CDR1 GEAIGNYY, CDR2 EKD. The CDR3 length is 21 residues. With 0 bases clipped from V and 2 bases from J, the junction kept 9 bases outside the gene matches. The CDR3 here is CACDTVLGDTRSPWDTRQMFF. The DNA of the CDR3 is TGTGCCTGTGACACCGTACTGGGGGATACGCGGAGCCCCTGGGACACCCGACAGATGTTTTTC.

This clone was counted at least ten times. A much larger clone differs from this one at a single base, so this may be a read error. This sample also contains other DNA sequences that code for the same CDR3. The chain is built from TRDV2 and TRDJ1, with 13 bases fitting TRDD3. The CDR3 is made up of 15 amino acids. Germline trimming cut 3 bases from V and 3 bases from J; bases unmatched to any gene: 3. CDR1 is GEAIGNYY, CDR2 EKD, per germline. The DNA of the CDR3 is TGTGCCTGTGACTACTGGGGGATACGCGCCGATAAACTCATCTTT. This translates into CACDYWGIRADKLIF.

This clone is categorized as medium-sized. The genes are TRDV2 and TRDJ2, with D uncertain. Trimming stripped 0 bases from V and 0 bases from J, with 7 bases between. The CDR3 loop spans 15 amino acids. Per the germline V gene, CDR1 is GEAIGNYY and CDR2 is EKD. The chain's CDR3 is CACDTVRTLTAQLFF. The CDR3 DNA follows: TGTGCCTGTGACACCGTCAGGACTTTGACAGCACAACTCTTCTTT.